This record concerns one T cell receptor beta chain sequence. This record belongs to a study of control samples from healthy donors and cancer patients. The CDR3 sequence is 11 residues long. Per the germline V gene, CDR1 is DFQATT and CDR2 is SNEGSKA (reference sequence). Trimming shortened V by 5 bases and J by 8 bases, and 12 bases separated the two germline ends. Repertoires were generated with immunoSEQ multiplex PCR, while TCRdb's copy carries only in-frame clones and drops some. The sample includes 350,000 to 450,000 clones, about 93% of them seen just once. This TCR came from a man aged 35 to 55 with head and neck cancer. The chain carries TRBV20-1 and TRBJ1-2; D not resolved. The sequenced sample consisted of PBMCs. The DNA of the CDR3 is TGCAGTGCTCGCCAGGATGGGGGCTACACCTTC. Translating gives CSARQDGGYTF.